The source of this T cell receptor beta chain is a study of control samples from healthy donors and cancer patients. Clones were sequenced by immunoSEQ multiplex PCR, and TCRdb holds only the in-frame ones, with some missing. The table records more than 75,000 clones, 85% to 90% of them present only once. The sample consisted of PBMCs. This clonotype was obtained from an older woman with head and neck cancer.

The chain's CDR3 is CASSSSEPETQYF. CDR3 coding DNA: TGTGCCAGCAGTTCAAGCGAGCCGGAGACCCAGTACTTC. The J gene is TRBJ2-5, the V gene TRBV28; D remains unclear. Germline lookup yields CDR1 MDHEN and CDR2 SYDVKM. This CDR3 comprises 13 residues. Trimming left V 4 bases short and J 5 bases short, with 11 bases between.